This T cell receptor beta chain was found in a study of T cell repertoires in ileal Crohn's disease. Study summary: All patients had surgery for stricturing (about 60%) or penetrating (39%) disease. General study results and limits: Compared with CD4 T cells, sorted CD8 cells carried more expanded clones. Endoscopic recurrence occurred in every patient whose clonality exceeded 26.8%.

The CDR3 is made up of 14 amino acids. V was trimmed by 4 bases and J by 5 bases, leaving 13 bases between them. Germline V gene lookup returns CDR1 SGDLS and CDR2 YYNGEE. As to time point: neoterminal ileum biopsy at postoperative endoscopy, about 6 months after surgery. Eligibility required adulthood, ileal or ileocolonic Crohn's disease and indicated ileocolonic resection. Libraries were prepared by immunoSEQ multiplex PCR; TCRdb keeps only in-frame clonotypes and omits some of them. In the table there are about 62,000 clones, about 89% of which are singletons. This clone was observed once. No antigen is known for it.

The chain recombines TRBV9 with TRBJ2-1; D is uncertain. Material: ileal tissue. The TCR comes from an adult with Crohn's disease. The CDR3 sequence: CASSPRGSHNEQFF. The CDR3 coding sequence is TGTGCCAGCAGCCCCCGCGGATCACACAATGAGCAGTTCTTC.